This passage covers 32 T cell receptor beta chains from one sample sequenced in a study of blood T cells in healthy people across ages. It was with a sample-barcoded 5' primer and a J-beta primer mix that a second PCR of about 6 to 12 cycles was run. A single record per CDR3 protein comes from TCRdb applying MiXCR to the 5' RACE reads. The data hold 660,000 or so distinct CDR3 sequences, with around 54% observed a single time. The sequenced sample was blood. Every receptor here comes from a man aged 60 to 69 in good health.

The V call is TRBV10-2, the J call TRBJ2-1; unclear D gene. The DNA end favors TRBJ2-7, so the J call may be wrong. Germline CDR1 is WSHSY and CDR2 is SAAADI. The CDR3 length is 12 residues. This chain's CDR3 is CASSGPYNEQYF. CDR3 in DNA: TGCGCCAGCAGTGGACCGTACAATGAGCAGTACTTC.

This clonotype was counted many times. The V call is TRBV20-1, the J call TRBJ2-5; D is perhaps TRBD2 (5 bases). In germline, CDR1 is DFQATT, CDR2 SNEGSKA (reference sequence). Trimming took 7 bases from V and 8 from J, leaving 20 bases between them. The CDR3 has 13 amino acids. The CDR3 nucleotides are TGCAGTGTCACGATCGTGGGCGAGGGAACCCAGTACTTC. It is translated as CSVTIVGEGTQYF.

This rearrangement joins TRBV20-1 to TRBJ1-2; D might be TRBD1 (5 bases). The CDR3 is 12 amino acids. The germline gives CDR1 DFQATT, CDR2 SNEGSKA (reference sequence). Trimming stripped 5 bases from V and 5 bases from J, with 12 bases between. The DNA for the CDR3 is TGCAGTGCTCCCGGGACCCTGTATGGCTACACCTTC. It translates to CSAPGTLYGYTF.

V gene TRBV28 combines with J gene TRBJ2-3; the D gene is possibly TRBD1 (5 bases). V lost 2 bases and J 2 bases, leaving 11 bases between the germline ends. Germline-derived CDR1 and CDR2 are MDHEN and SYDVKM. The CDR3 totals 15 residues. CDR3 protein: CASSLGSGITDTQYF. The CDR3 bases are TGTGCCAGCAGTTTAGGGTCAGGGATCACAGATACGCAGTATTTT.

As to this clonotype: A much larger clone lies one base from this, so it may be a read error. The chain combines TRBV6-2 or TRBV6-3 with TRBJ2-5; D perhaps matches TRBD2 (7 bases). The CDR3 is made up of 18 amino acids. Germline V gene data show CDR1 as MNHEY and CDR2 as SVGEGT. The V gene lost 3 bases and the J gene lost 11 bases, with 31 bases spanning the gap. As DNA, the CDR3 is TGTGCCAGCAGTTATAGGGGGGGGGCAGGGTCCCTATACAATGAGCAGTACTTC. As protein: CASSYRGGAGSLYNEQYF.

This clonotype has just a few counts. This chain links TRBV18 with TRBJ2-1; TRBD2 matches 12 bases. Looked up from germline, CDR1 is KGHSH and CDR2 is LQKENI. The CDR3 is 16 residues long. Trimming at V came to 2 bases and at J to 7 bases, leaving 6 bases not matched to a gene. The CDR3, as DNA: TGTGCCAGCTCACCAGCACTAGCGGGGGGAACTAATGAGCAGTTCTTC. This codes for CASSPALAGGTNEQFF.

The rearrangement links TRBV29-1 to TRBJ1-2; D is possibly TRBD1 (5 bases). With 4 bases removed from V and 2 bases from J, the gap between germline ends came to 11 bases. Germline V gene sequence: CDR1 SQVTM, CDR2 ANQGSEA. The CDR3 loop spans 13 amino acids. In nucleotides, the CDR3 is TGCAGCGTTGGGGCGGGGGAGAACTATGGCTACACCTTC. It yields the protein CSVGAGENYGYTF.

The genes are TRBV7-6 and TRBJ2-1, with D tentatively TRBD2 (7 bases). Germline lookup yields CDR1 SGHVS and CDR2 FNYEAQ. The CDR3 loop spans 15 amino acids. V dropped 1 base and J dropped 4 bases, with 11 bases sitting between them. DNA of the CDR3: TGTGCCAGCAGCTTAGATGCGGGGGCATACAATGAGCAGTTCTTC. This gives the protein CASSLDAGAYNEQFF.

The V call is TRBV20-1, the J call TRBJ2-5, with D unresolved. In germline, CDR1 is DFQATT, CDR2 SNEGSKA (reference sequence). The CDR3 length is 15 residues. V was cut by 2 bases and J by 5 bases, with 18 bases left in between. The CDR3 here is CSARSDAVGPETQYF. CDR3 DNA sequence: TGCAGTGCTAGATCAGATGCAGTCGGTCCGGAGACCCAGTACTTC.

This sequence joins TRBV5-1 and TRBJ2-6, with 7 positions matching TRBD1. V dropped 5 bases and J dropped 0; count of bases not matched to a gene: 14. Germline CDR1 reads SGHRS; CDR2 reads YFSETQ. This CDR3 spans 19 amino acids. The DNA of the CDR3 is TGCGCCAGCAGACATTGGGGGACAGAAGGCTTCTCTGGGGCCAACGTCCTGACTTTC. This codes for CASRHWGTEGFSGANVLTF.

CDR3 region: CASSYPPTGVADTQYF. In nucleotides, the CDR3 is TGTGCCAGCAGCTACCCCCCGACAGGAGTCGCAGATACGCAGTATTTT. The rearrangement links TRBV7-9 to TRBJ2-3, with a tentative D call TRBD1 (6 bases). The germline V and J ends were trimmed by 4 bases and 4 bases, with 18 bases remaining between them. The CDR3 runs to 16 residues. The germline V gene has CDR1 SEHNR and CDR2 FQNEAQ (reference sequence). Supplemented by reference TRBV7-9 and TRBJ2-3, the full variable domain reads DTGVSQNPRHKITKRGQNVTFRCDPISEHNRLYWYRQTLGQGPEFLTYFQNEAQLEKSRLLSDRFSAERPKGSFSTLEIQRTEQGDSAMYLCASSYPPTGVADTQYFGPGTRLTVL.

This clonotype has only a few counts. This rearrangement joins TRBV2 to TRBJ1-2, with D unresolved. Germline V lookup: CDR1 SNHLY, CDR2 FYNNEI. The CDR3 is made up of 13 amino acids. V lost 4 bases to trimming and J lost 1 base, with 7 bases between them. For the CDR3, the DNA is TGTGCCAGCAGTGTCTCGGGTAACTATGGCTACACCTTC. It is translated as CASSVSGNYGYTF.

The J gene is TRBJ1-1, the V gene TRBV20-1, with 8 positions matching TRBD1. This CDR3 region has 15 residues. The ends lost 5 bases at V and 2 bases at J; junction bases unmatched: 10. In germline, CDR1 is DFQATT, CDR2 SNEGSKA (reference sequence). In nucleotides, the CDR3 is TGCAGTGCTCAAGCCCCGGGACAGGAAAACACTGAAGCTTTCTTT. Its protein is CSAQAPGQENTEAFF.

This clonotype was picked up a small number of times. The chain has TRBV7-9 and TRBJ2-5; D is perhaps TRBD1 (5 bases). Germline CDR1 and CDR2: SEHNR and FQNEAQ (reference sequence). Trimming shortened V by 7 bases and J by 2 bases, and 17 bases separated the two germline ends. The CDR3 consists of 15 residues. CDR3 loop: CASIGNPGWQETQYF. The CDR3 DNA sequence: TGTGCCAGCATCGGCAACCCAGGGTGGCAAGAGACCCAGTACTTC.

In this sample, this clonotype turned up many times. The V call is TRBV3-1, the J call TRBJ1-1, with no clear D. The germline gives CDR1 LGHDT, CDR2 YNNKEL (reference sequence). This CDR3 comprises 13 residues. V gave up 2 bases and J gave up 5 bases, with 9 bases separating them. DNA for the CDR3: TGTGCCAGCAGCCAAAAAGAGGGTACTGAAGCTTTCTTT. Translation: CASSQKEGTEAFF.

The chain recombines TRBV12-3 or TRBV12-4 with TRBJ2-3; D is uncertain. The ends were cut back, 6 bases at V and 3 bases at J, with 10 bases in the middle. CDR3 length: 13 residues. The chain's CDR3 is CASSNRNTDTQYF. The CDR3 DNA sequence: TGTGCCAGCAGCAACCGAAATACAGATACGCAGTATTTT.

The chain links TRBV6-5 to TRBJ1-6; no clear D gene. Germline values: CDR1 MNHEY, CDR2 SVGAGI. V was pared by 0 bases and J by 8 bases, with 14 bases between. The CDR3 is 16 amino acids. DNA of the CDR3: TGTGCCAGCAGTTACTCTTTCGCCAGAGTGGATTCACCCCTCCACTTT. Encoded protein: CASSYSFARVDSPLHF.

This clonotype was counted only a few times. The DNA for the CDR3 is TGTGCCAGCAGTCCCTGGACAGGGGACTACACCTTC. It is translated as CASSPWTGDYTF. The rearrangement links TRBV12-3 or TRBV12-4 to TRBJ1-2; 9 bases map to TRBD1. The V segment lost 5 bases and the J segment 10 bases; nucleotides outside the gene matches: 5. The CDR3 is 12 amino acids.

A few counts support this clonotype. The genes are TRBV4-2 and TRBJ2-2; D might be TRBD1 or TRBD2, each matching 6 bases. CDR3 size: 15 residues. Trimming took 1 base from V and 5 from J, leaving 11 bases between them. CDR1 and CDR2 from the germline V gene are LGHNA and YNFKEQ. In DNA form, the CDR3 reads TGTGCCAGCAGCCAAGGGGGGGCGAGTACCGGGGAGCTGTTTTTT. Residues: CASSQGGASTGELFF.

The rearrangement links TRBV12-3 or TRBV12-4 to TRBJ2-1, with 8 nucleotides matching TRBD2. TRBJ2-7 explains the end of the DNA better; the J call may be wrong. The CDR3 has 15 residues. CDR3 amino acids: CASRPGLGAYNEQYF. The CDR3 bases are TGTGCCAGCAGGCCGGGACTAGGGGCCTACAATGAGCAGTACTTC.

This chain joins TRBV3-1 and TRBJ2-7; 8 bases are shared with TRBD1. The V and J ends lost 3 bases and 9 bases, in that order; junction bases with no gene match: 13. The CDR3 consists of 15 residues. The germline V gene has CDR1 LGHDT and CDR2 YNNKEL (reference sequence). The DNA of the CDR3 is TGTGCCAGCAGCCAGACAGGGGTAGGAGGGGCCGTGCAGTACTTC. Amino acid sequence: CASSQTGVGGAVQYF.

DNA for the CDR3: TGTGCCAGCAGGCTGGACAGGTTGAACACTGAAGCTTTCTTT. Amino acids: CASRLDRLNTEAFF. The chain carries TRBV6-5 and TRBJ1-1; 7 nucleotides line up with TRBD1. Germline V CDR1 and CDR2: MNHEY, SVGAGI. CDR3 size: 14 residues. Losses at the gene ends were 6 bases for V and 0 bases for J; bases not matched to a gene: 4.

J is TRBJ2-7 and V is TRBV10-3, with 8 bases lining up with TRBD2. The DNA end is a closer match to TRBJ2-5, so the J assignment may be wrong. Germline V gene data show CDR1 as ENHRY and CDR2 as SYGVKD. The CDR3 consists of 16 residues. CDR3 sequence reads: CAISANGGAAGETQYF. In nucleotides, the CDR3 is TGTGCCATCAGTGCTAACGGGGGGGCAGCCGGGGAGACCCAGTACTTC.

The chain is built from TRBV9 and TRBJ2-1; TRBD2 agrees at 7 bases. The CDR3 extends over 15 amino acids. Germline CDR1 and CDR2: SGDLS and YYNGEE. J gave up 2 bases and V 0 bases, and 2 bases lay outside the gene matches. In DNA, the CDR3 is TGTGCCAGCAGCGTAGATGCGGGGGCCTACAATGAGCAGTTCTTC. It yields the protein CASSVDAGAYNEQFF.

The chain joins TRBV27 to TRBJ1-2; 10 bases agree with TRBD1. The V segment lost 6 bases and the J segment 5 bases; nucleotides outside the gene matches: 9. This CDR3 is 15 amino acids long. Looked up from germline, CDR1 is MNHEY and CDR2 is SMNVEV (reference sequence). The CDR3 loop is CASSPKDRGGYGYTF. The CDR3 nucleotides are TGTGCCAGCAGCCCGAAGGACAGGGGGGGATATGGCTACACCTTC.

This clonotype occurred a few times. The rearrangement links TRBV29-1 to TRBJ1-1, with 7 bases fitting TRBD1. Germline loops: CDR1 SQVTM, CDR2 ANQGSEA. V dropped 8 bases and J dropped 1; count of bases not matched to a gene: 7. The CDR3 spans 13 residues. CDR3 sequence reads: CSTRQGSNTEAFF. The DNA of the CDR3 is TGCAGCACGCGACAGGGCTCGAACACTGAAGCTTTCTTT.

The chain couples TRBV11-2 to TRBJ2-1; weak D call: TRBD1 (5 bases). The CDR3 is made up of 16 amino acids. Germline loops: CDR1 SGHAT, CDR2 FQNNGV. V lost 1 base and J 4 bases, leaving 14 bases between the germline ends. This CDR3 is CASSLGPDRQYNEQFF. DNA for the CDR3: TGTGCCAGCAGCTTAGGCCCAGACCGACAGTACAATGAGCAGTTCTTC.

The chain links TRBV6-5 to TRBJ1-2, with a weak D call TRBD1 (6 bases). Germline V gives CDR1 MNHEY, CDR2 SVGAGI. Trimming pared 6 bases from V and 5 bases from J, leaving 13 bases between. This CDR3 spans 13 amino acids. DNA of the CDR3: TGTGCCAGCAGCCCACAGGGAGAATATGGCTACACCTTC. Translation gives CASSPQGEYGYTF.

This chain connects TRBV14 to TRBJ1-3; the match to TRBD1 covers 8 bases. The CDR3 is 16 amino acids. Germline assignment: CDR1 SGHDN and CDR2 FVKESK. V was clipped by 3 bases and J by 4 bases; unmatched bases: 8. The CDR3 loop reads CASSQRQGTRGNTIYF. The CDR3 bases are TGTGCCAGCAGCCAGCGACAGGGGACAAGGGGAAACACCATATATTTT.

The V call is TRBV7-2, the J call TRBJ1-1; D gene unclear. The CDR3 loop spans 12 amino acids. Germline V gene lookup returns CDR1 SGHTA and CDR2 FQGNSA. Trimming removed 1 base from V and 6 bases from J, with 6 bases in between. The CDR3 loop reads CASSLVLPEAFF. CDR3 bases: TGTGCCAGCAGCTTAGTCCTCCCTGAAGCTTTCTTT. Drawing the rest from reference TRBV7-2 and TRBJ1-1, the complete variable domain is GAGVSQSPSNKVTEKGKDVELRCDPISGHTALYWYRQSLGQGLEFLIYFQGNSAPDKSGLPSDRFSAERTGGSVSTLTIQRTQQEDSAVYLCASSLVLPEAFFGQGTRLTVV.

This clonotype was detected a few times. J is TRBJ1-6 and V is TRBV20-1, with D perhaps matching TRBD1 (5 bases). With 7 bases removed from V and 8 bases from J, the gap between germline ends came to 12 bases. Germline assignment: CDR1 DFQATT and CDR2 SNEGSKA (reference sequence). The CDR3 spans 12 residues. The CDR3 DNA reads as TGCAGTGTCGGACAAGAATATTCACCCCTCCACTTT. Protein sequence: CSVGQEYSPLHF.

The chain uses TRBV20-1 and TRBJ1-5; no firm D call. From germline, CDR1 is DFQATT and CDR2 SNEGSKA (reference sequence). The CDR3 consists of 14 residues. Deletions cut 3 bases from V and 0 bases from J, with 9 bases between. CDR3 protein: CSASGGYSNQPQHF. The CDR3 bases are TGCAGTGCTAGTGGCGGCTATAGCAATCAGCCCCAGCATTTT.